Following are 21 T cell receptor beta chains from one sample sequenced in a study of beta chain features in type 1 diabetes. Every bit of the isolated RNA underwent reverse transcription, so sequencing read expressed TCRB transcripts. Repertoires were generated with immunoSEQ multiplex PCR, while TCRdb's copy carries only in-frame clones and drops some. The data contain about 930,000 clones, 15% to 20% of them singletons. Sequenced input: naive CD4+ T cells from blood. The receptors were gathered from a woman younger than 35 in good health.

This clone was seen a handful of times. The rearrangement joins TRBV7-9 to TRBJ2-2; D is unclear. The germline CDR1 and CDR2 sequences are SEHNR and FQNEAQ (reference sequence). V shed 5 bases and J shed 7 bases, with 14 bases lying between them. The CDR3 totals 14 residues. In DNA form, the CDR3 reads TGTGCCAGCAGCCCTATGGACGGCCACGGGGAGCTGTTTTTT. Its translation: CASSPMDGHGELFF.

The chain is built from TRBV21-1 and TRBJ2-2; TRBD2, the D gene given by the table, was not confirmed from the DNA. TRBV21-1 is given as a pseudogene. The CDR3 has 16 residues. The CDR3 DNA reads as TGTGCCAGCAGCAACGAGGGCGGGAGATTCGCCGGGGAGCTGTTTTTT. This translates into CASSNEGGRFAGELFF.

In this sample, this clone turned up a few times. The chain uses TRBV7-9 and TRBJ1-5; D gene uncertain. CDR1 is SEHNR and CDR2 is FQNEAQ in the germline V gene (reference sequence). The CDR3 loop spans 12 amino acids. V lost 1 base to trimming and J lost 4 bases, with 2 bases between them. The CDR3 region has the DNA TGTGCCAGCAGCTTAGAGAATCAGCCCCAGCATTTT. Translated: CASSLENQPQHF.

This chain links TRBV28 with TRBJ1-1; a possible D gene is TRBD1 (6 bases). Germline V CDR1 and CDR2: MDHEN, SYDVKM. The CDR3 consists of 13 residues. The V end was cut by 9 bases, the J end by 0 bases, with 11 bases between. The CDR3 DNA follows: TGTGCCAGTAGACAGGTCTTGAACACTGAAGCTTTCTTT. It encodes CASRQVLNTEAFF.

This clone has just a few counts. J is TRBJ2-5 and V is TRBV19; D gene ambiguous. The germline V gene has CDR1 LNHDA and CDR2 SQIVND (reference sequence). CDR3 length equals 13 residues. The ends were cut back, 6 bases at V and 1 base at J, with 9 bases in the middle. The DNA of the CDR3 is TGTGCCAGTAGCGTAGTAAGCCAAGAGACCCAGTACTTC. Its translation is CASSVVSQETQYF. Drawing the rest from reference TRBV19 and TRBJ2-5, the complete variable domain is DGGITQSPKYLFRKEGQNVTLSCEQNLNHDAMYWYRQDPGQGLRLIYYSQIVNDFQKGDIAEGYSVSREKKESFPLTVTSAQKNPTAFYLCASSVVSQETQYFGPGTRLLVL.

This clone was detected only a few times. The chain carries TRBV6-1 and TRBJ1-2; D remains ambiguous. This CDR3 has 11 amino acids. Germline V gene sequence: CDR1 MNHNS, CDR2 SASEGT. The CDR3 DNA reads TGTTCGACCGCAGCTAACTATGGCTACACCTTC. Protein product: CSTAANYGYTF.

The rearrangement joins TRBV27 to TRBJ2-7; TRBD1 matches at 8 bases. The junction had 10 bases not matched to a gene; V was cut back by 6 bases and J by 3 bases. The CDR3 extends over 15 amino acids. CDR1 and CDR2 (germline): MNHEY, SMNVEV (reference sequence). The CDR3 loop reads CASSRLTGVGYEQYF. The CDR3 DNA is TGTGCCAGCAGCCGCTTGACAGGGGTAGGCTACGAGCAGTACTTC.

This clone was seen a few times. The rearrangement uses TRBV20-1 and TRBJ2-7; unclear D gene. Germline-derived CDR1 and CDR2 are DFQATT and SNEGSKA (reference sequence). The V end was cut by 1 base, the J end by 3 bases, with 4 bases between. The CDR3 sequence is 11 residues long. As DNA, the CDR3 is TGCAGTGCTAGAGTACACTACGAGCAGTACTTC. This codes for CSARVHYEQYF.

A few counts support this clone. The rearrangement links TRBV18 to TRBJ1-1; TRBD1 agrees at 7 bases. Trimming at V came to 3 bases and at J to 5 bases, leaving 9 bases not matched to a gene. Germline loops: CDR1 KGHSH, CDR2 LQKENI. This CDR3 contains 15 residues. The chain's CDR3 is CASSPLTGQGTEAFF. CDR3 DNA sequence: TGTGCCAGCTCACCCTTGACAGGGCAAGGAACTGAAGCTTTCTTT.

The V and J genes are TRBV28 and TRBJ1-1; D unresolved. The V gene's germline CDR1 is MDHEN and CDR2 SYDVKM. Trimming removed 5 bases at V and 7 bases at J, with 17 bases between. The CDR3 extends over 14 amino acids. For the CDR3, the DNA is TGTGCCAGCAGTCCCCCGGCACGGCCCTATGAAGCTTTCTTT. Protein product: CASSPPARPYEAFF.

This clone was detected a few times. V and J are TRBV18 and TRBJ2-7; D is possibly TRBD1 (5 bases). Germline CDR1 reads KGHSH; CDR2 reads LQKENI. The CDR3 is made up of 13 amino acids. The germline V and J ends were trimmed by 2 bases and 8 bases, with 13 bases remaining between them. CDR3 DNA: TGTGCCAGCTCACCAACAGAACAGGCAAAGCAGTACTTC. This translates into CASSPTEQAKQYF.

The chain links TRBV6-6 to TRBJ2-7; 7 bases line up with TRBD2. Germline V gene sequence: CDR1 MNHNY, CDR2 SVGAGI (reference sequence). CDR3 length: 14 residues. The ends lost 7 bases at V and 2 bases at J; junction bases unmatched: 8. The CDR3, as DNA: TGTGCCAGCAATCTAGCGGCACTCACCTACGAGCAGTACTTC. It is translated as CASNLAALTYEQYF.

This clone was observed a handful of times. The chain carries TRBV7-2 and TRBJ2-7; D perhaps matches TRBD1 (5 bases). V shed 3 bases and J shed 5 bases, with 8 bases lying between them. Germline V gene sequence: CDR1 SGHTA, CDR2 FQGNSA. The CDR3 has 12 residues. The CDR3 region is CASSLRTHEQYF. The CDR3 nucleotides are TGTGCCAGCAGCTTGCGGACACACGAGCAGTACTTC.

This clone came up a few times. The chain has TRBV2 and TRBJ1-1; 7 nucleotides line up with TRBD1. V shed 4 bases, J shed 5 bases, and the junction held 7 bases outside the gene matches. Germline V gene lookup returns CDR1 SNHLY and CDR2 FYNNEI. This CDR3 has 14 residues. The CDR3 loop is CASSVEGRGTEAFF. The CDR3 DNA sequence: TGTGCCAGCAGTGTAGAGGGCAGGGGGACTGAAGCTTTCTTT.

CDR3 region: CASSIGRGLQETQYF. The CDR3 region has the DNA TGTGCCAGCAGCATCGGTCGGGGGCTACAAGAGACCCAGTACTTC. The rearrangement joins TRBV7-9 to TRBJ2-5; D tentatively reads TRBD1 or TRBD2 (6 bases each). The CDR3 totals 15 residues. V shed 5 bases and J shed 2 bases, with 15 bases lying between them. CDR1 and CDR2 from the germline V gene are SEHNR and FQNEAQ (reference sequence). The variable domain in full, completed from reference TRBV7-9 and TRBJ2-5, reads DTGVSQNPRHKITKRGQNVTFRCDPISEHNRLYWYRQTLGQGPEFLTYFQNEAQLEKSRLLSDRFSAERPKGSFSTLEIQRTEQGDSAMYLCASSIGRGLQETQYFGPGTRLLVL.

A few counts support this clone. This chain connects TRBV18 to TRBJ2-3; D is ambiguous. The V end was cut by 0 bases, the J end by 3 bases, with 7 bases between. The CDR3 runs to 14 residues. Germline values: CDR1 KGHSH, CDR2 LQKENI. The CDR3 coding sequence is TGTGCCAGCTCACCACCGATACAGACAGATACGCAGTATTTT. Encoded protein: CASSPPIQTDTQYF.

This clone was recorded a few times. The chain joins TRBV7-9 to TRBJ2-3; TRBD2 agrees at 9 bases. Trimming removed 1 base from V and 3 bases from J; junction bases left unmatched: 8. This CDR3 is built from 17 residues. Germline V CDR1 and CDR2: SEHNR, FQNEAQ (reference sequence). CDR3 DNA sequence: TGTGCCAGCAGCTTAGACCGGCGGGAGGGCCCGACAGATACGCAGTATTTT. This gives the protein CASSLDRREGPTDTQYF.

This clone came up a few times. The J gene is TRBJ1-1, the V gene TRBV2, with TRBD1 as a possible D gene (5 bases). Per germline, CDR1 SNHLY and CDR2 FYNNEI. The CDR3 runs 17 residues. Trimming left V 6 bases short and J 1 base short, with 21 bases between. The CDR3 loop reads CASRVSIGGSPNTEAFF. The CDR3 DNA is TGTGCCAGCAGGGTCTCCATCGGGGGTTCCCCGAACACTGAAGCTTTCTTT.

The table lists this clone with a few counts. Other DNA sequences of this sample code for an identical CDR3. The rearrangement joins TRBV6-5 to TRBJ2-2; no clear D. The CDR3 consists of 13 residues. Trimming took 3 bases from V and 4 from J, leaving 6 bases between them. Germline CDR1 is MNHEY and CDR2 is SVGAGI. The chain's CDR3 is CASSYRGTGELFF. DNA for the CDR3: TGTGCCAGCAGTTATCGTGGCACCGGGGAGCTGTTTTTT.

This clone was picked up a small number of times. One end of the junction is discordant with germline, which a read error may explain. J is TRBJ2-6 and V is TRBV27; D may be TRBD2 (5 bases). The CDR3 loop spans 16 amino acids. Germline values: CDR1 MNHEY, CDR2 SMNVEV (reference sequence). For the CDR3, the DNA is TGTGCCAGCAGTATATCACGGGGCTCTGGGGCCAACGTCCTGACTTTC. Protein: CASSISRGSGANVLTF. The full variable domain, rest sourced from reference TRBV27 and TRBJ2-6, is EAQVTQNPRYLITVTGKKLTVTCSQNMNHEYMSWYRQDPGLGLRQIYYSMNVEVTDKGDVPEGYKVSRKEKRNFPLILESPSPNQTSLYFCASSISRGSGANVLTFGAGSRLTVL.

The rearrangement joins TRBV28 to TRBJ2-7; D may be TRBD2 (6 bases). V lost 5 bases to trimming and J lost 0 bases, with 14 bases between them. This CDR3 is built from 15 residues. In germline, CDR1 is MDHEN, CDR2 SYDVKM. CDR3 in amino acids: CASSAGGVSSYEQYF. The CDR3, as DNA: TGTGCCAGCAGTGCCGGGGGTGTTAGCTCCTACGAGCAGTACTTC.